Presented here are 30 T cell receptor beta chains from one specimen sequenced in a study. From the RT-PCR reads, TCRdb called clonotypes with MiXCR, one entry per CDR3 protein. The sample lists about 700,000 distinct CDR3 sequences, 13% to 15% occurring once. The sample taken for sequencing was memory CD4+ T cells from blood. These receptors were obtained from a female donor in good health, serving as a healthy control.

The CDR3 region has the DNA TGTGCCAGCAGTTACTCGATCCGTGTTAGCGGGAGGGCCTCCTCCTACGAGCAGTACTTC. This translates into CASSYSIRVSGRASSYEQYF. The chain carries TRBV6-2 or TRBV6-3 and TRBJ2-7; 11 bases align to TRBD2. V dropped 0 bases and J dropped 0; count of bases not matched to a gene: 13. CDR1 is MNHEY, CDR2 SVGEGT, per germline. The length of the CDR3 is 20 residues.

This clonotype was counted only a few times. The CDR3 reads CASSYQERQHF. CDR3 nucleotides: TGTGCCAGCAGTTACCAAGAACGCCAGCATTTT. The chain couples TRBV6-6 to TRBJ1-5; D uncertain. V dropped 2 bases and J dropped 12 bases, with 8 bases sitting between them. The CDR3 spans 11 residues. Germline V gives CDR1 MNHNY, CDR2 SVGAGI (reference sequence).

This clonotype was observed a handful of times. The chain couples TRBV28 to TRBJ1-4; D might be TRBD1 (5 bases). V was cut by 6 bases and J by 8 bases, with 22 bases left in between. Per the germline V gene, CDR1 is MDHEN and CDR2 is SYDVKM. The CDR3 is 16 amino acids. This chain's CDR3 is CASSSPREGPGEKLFF. As DNA, the CDR3 is TGTGCCAGCAGCTCCCCCAGGGAGGGGCCGGGAGAAAAACTGTTTTTT.

A few counts support this clonotype. The CDR3 nucleotides are TGTGCCAGCAGCCCGACTAGCGGGAGAGACACCGGGGAGCTGTTTTTT. Translated, it gives CASSPTSGRDTGELFF. V usage is TRBV4-2 and J usage is TRBJ2-2; 12 bases map to TRBD2. The germline V gene has CDR1 LGHNA and CDR2 YNFKEQ. This CDR3 has 16 residues. V dropped 4 bases and J dropped 3; count of bases not matched to a gene: 3.

This clonotype was detected ten times or more. The chain uses TRBV5-1 and TRBJ2-7; a weak D match, TRBD2 (6 bases). Germline V gene data show CDR1 as SGHRS and CDR2 as YFSETQ. Trimming removed 7 bases at V and 4 bases at J, with 12 bases between. This CDR3 region has 12 residues. The CDR3 sequence is CASSREQYEQYF. DNA for the CDR3: TGCGCCAGCTCACGGGAGCAATACGAGCAGTACTTC.

This clonotype was counted many times. The rearrangement uses TRBV15 and TRBJ2-7; a weak D match, TRBD2 (6 bases). V was trimmed by 1 base and J by 1 base, leaving 8 bases between them. The CDR3 has 14 residues. Germline lookup yields CDR1 LNHNV and CDR2 YYDKDF (reference sequence). CDR3 sequence: CATSRGGGSYEQYF. The CDR3 DNA sequence: TGTGCCACCAGCAGAGGTGGGGGGTCCTACGAGCAGTACTTC.

In its sample, this clonotype was seen many times. This sequence joins TRBV20-1 and TRBJ2-7, with a tentative D call TRBD1 (6 bases). Germline loops: CDR1 DFQATT, CDR2 SNEGSKA (reference sequence). The length of the CDR3 is 14 residues. V lost 0 bases, J lost 6 bases, and 15 bases lay in between. CDR3 DNA sequence: TGCAGTGCTAGAGATATGGACTGGGACATCGAGCAGTACTTC. Its protein is CSARDMDWDIEQYF.

The chain uses TRBV12-3 or TRBV12-4 and TRBJ2-4, with D hard to call. V was cut by 6 bases and J by 11 bases, with 2 bases left in between. CDR3 length: 8 residues. For the CDR3, the DNA is TGTGCCAGCAGCCTTCAGTACTTC. This codes for CASSLQYF.

This chain uses TRBV4-2 with TRBJ1-3; 9 positions agree with TRBD1. Germline assignment: CDR1 LGHNA and CDR2 YNFKEQ. The trim removed 0 bases at V and 3 bases at J, leaving 6 bases unmatched. The CDR3 has 17 amino acids. This chain's CDR3 is CASSQEPGQGGGNTIYF. CDR3 DNA: TGTGCCAGCAGCCAAGAACCGGGACAGGGCGGTGGAAACACCATATATTTT.

This clonotype was counted at least ten times. The J gene is TRBJ1-5, the V gene TRBV6-6; 7 bases are a match to TRBD1. With V trimmed by 7 bases and J by 3 bases, 6 bases remained unmatched. Germline V CDR1 and CDR2: MNHNY, SVGAGI (reference sequence). This CDR3 is 14 amino acids long. CDR3 in amino acids: CASNAQGDNQPQHF. CDR3 DNA: TGTGCCAGCAATGCTCAGGGGGACAATCAGCCCCAGCATTTT.

CDR3 protein: CASSAGGLYTEAFF. The CDR3 DNA follows: TGTGCCAGCAGTGCTGGGGGTTTGTACACTGAAGCTTTCTTT. The rearrangement uses TRBV28 and TRBJ1-1, with D perhaps matching TRBD1 (5 bases). V was clipped by 5 bases and J by 3 bases, with 13 bases between them. This CDR3 comprises 14 residues. Germline CDR1 is MDHEN and CDR2 is SYDVKM.

There are many counts of this clonotype. V and J are TRBV15 and TRBJ1-6, with D perhaps TRBD1 (5 bases). Germline V lookup: CDR1 LNHNV, CDR2 YYDKDF (reference sequence). The CDR3 sequence is 15 residues long. The V gene lost 3 bases and the J gene lost 7 bases, with 13 bases spanning the gap. CDR3 sequence reads: CATSSGTGFNSPLHF. The CDR3 DNA reads as TGTGCCACCAGCAGCGGTACAGGTTTCAATTCACCCCTCCACTTT.

This clonotype was counted a few times. The CDR3 DNA is TGCAGTGCTACAGAGGGGGGGGCGACTGGCTACACCTTC. This sequence encodes CSATEGGATGYTF. The V and J genes are TRBV20-1 and TRBJ1-2; possibly TRBD1 for D (6 bases). V was cut by 4 bases and J by 7 bases, with 16 bases left in between. The germline CDR1 and CDR2 sequences are DFQATT and SNEGSKA (reference sequence). The CDR3 sequence is 13 residues long.

This clonotype was detected a few times. The genes are TRBV5-1 and TRBJ2-6; weak D call: TRBD1 (5 bases). The CDR3 contains 17 residues. Trimming left V 0 bases short and J 0 bases short, with 10 bases between. Germline loops: CDR1 SGHRS, CDR2 YFSETQ. The CDR3 loop is CASSLGQIFSGANVLTF. In nucleotides, the CDR3 is TGCGCCAGCAGCTTGGGACAGATATTCTCTGGGGCCAACGTCCTGACTTTC.

The chain joins TRBV5-6 to TRBJ1-5, with D tentatively TRBD1 (6 bases). CDR1 SGHDT and CDR2 YYEEEE come from the germline V gene. The V end lost 1 base, the J end lost 7 bases, and 9 bases lay between the germline ends. The CDR3 totals 13 residues. The CDR3 nucleotides read TGTGCCAGCAGCTTGAGGGGGGCACAGCCCCAGCATTTT. Protein product: CASSLRGAQPQHF.

CDR3: CASSLWGEHQPQHF. In DNA, the CDR3 is TGTGCCAGCAGTTTATGGGGGGAGCATCAGCCCCAGCATTTT. This sequence joins TRBV27 and TRBJ1-5, with a tentative D call TRBD1 (5 bases). The CDR3 runs to 14 residues. CDR1 MNHEY and CDR2 SMNVEV come from the germline V gene (reference sequence). The ends were cut back, 1 base at V and 5 bases at J, with 9 bases in the middle.

This chain uses TRBV5-6 with TRBJ2-7; D gene uncertain. Trimming cost V 4 bases and J 7 bases, with 9 bases left between them. CDR1 SGHDT and CDR2 YYEEEE come from the germline V gene. The CDR3 has 11 amino acids. The DNA for the CDR3 is TGTGCCAGCAGCCATAGGCTGGAGCAGTACTTC. It codes for CASSHRLEQYF.

This clonotype occurred a few times. The chain carries TRBV20-1 and TRBJ1-2; TRBD1 is a possible D gene (6 bases). The CDR3 runs to 14 residues. V was pared by 4 bases and J by 6 bases, with 18 bases between. Germline V gene lookup returns CDR1 DFQATT and CDR2 SNEGSKA (reference sequence). This CDR3 is CSATDRIDRHGYTF. The CDR3 nucleotides read TGCAGTGCTACTGACAGGATTGATCGACATGGCTACACCTTC.

This clonotype was detected many times. The chain links TRBV9 to TRBJ2-7; weak D call: TRBD1 (6 bases). Trimming shortened V by 2 bases and J by 0 bases, and 9 bases separated the two germline ends. Germline V gene data show CDR1 as SGDLS and CDR2 as YYNGEE. This CDR3 spans 14 amino acids. CDR3 in amino acids: CASSVWDNSYEQYF. The CDR3 DNA follows: TGTGCCAGCAGCGTTTGGGACAACTCCTACGAGCAGTACTTC. The full variable domain, rest sourced from reference TRBV9 and TRBJ2-7, is DSGVTQTPKHLITATGQRVTLRCSPRSGDLSVYWYQQSLDQGLQFLIQYYNGEERAKGNILERFSAQQFPDLHSELNLSSLELGDSALYFCASSVWDNSYEQYFGPGTRLTVT.

The table lists this clonotype with many counts. This chain uses TRBV6-5 with TRBJ1-2; tentatively, D is TRBD1 (5 bases). The germline V gene has CDR1 MNHEY and CDR2 SVGAGI. Deletions cut 6 bases from V and 4 bases from J, with 15 bases between. The CDR3 length is 14 residues. CDR3 coding DNA: TGTGCCAGCAGGCCCCCCGGGAGGGGCTATGGCTACACCTTC. Amino acids: CASRPPGRGYGYTF.

This clonotype was observed a few times. J is TRBJ2-7 and V is TRBV7-8; D unclear. CDR1 and CDR2 (germline): SGHVS, FQNEAQ. This CDR3 has 14 amino acids. V gave up 1 base and J gave up 2 bases, with 9 bases separating them. CDR3: CASSLEAEAYEQYF. The CDR3 nucleotides are TGTGCCAGCAGCTTAGAAGCAGAAGCCTACGAGCAGTACTTC.

The CDR3 protein is CASSYFAGPSSGNTIYF. CDR3 sequence (DNA): TGTGCCAGCAGTTACTTCGCAGGGCCGAGCTCTGGAAACACCATATATTTT. V gene TRBV12-3 or TRBV12-4 combines with J gene TRBJ1-3; weak D call: TRBD1 (5 bases). With 4 bases removed from V and 0 bases from J, the gap between germline ends came to 16 bases. The CDR3 loop spans 17 amino acids.

This clonotype has only a few counts. This chain uses TRBV6-1 with TRBJ2-7; D perhaps matches TRBD1 (5 bases). Deletions cut 7 bases from V and 2 bases from J, with 9 bases between. Germline CDR1 MNHNS, CDR2 SASEGT. The CDR3 length is 12 residues. The CDR3 sequence: CASKGLPYEQYF. The CDR3 DNA is TGTGCCAGCAAGGGGTTGCCCTACGAGCAGTACTTC.

This clonotype was seen ten or more times. The V call is TRBV20-1, the J call TRBJ2-3, with a tentative D call TRBD2 (6 bases). The CDR3 has 16 residues. The V end lost 5 bases, the J end lost 0 bases, and 18 bases lay between the germline ends. Germline V CDR1 and CDR2: DFQATT, SNEGSKA (reference sequence). CDR3 amino acids: CSAPAQRGSSTDTQYF. The CDR3 DNA follows: TGCAGTGCTCCCGCGCAACGGGGGTCCAGCACAGATACGCAGTATTTT.

V usage is TRBV28 and J usage is TRBJ1-1; D may be TRBD1 (6 bases). This CDR3 has 17 residues. V was clipped by 7 bases and J by 4 bases, with 25 bases between them. CDR1 and CDR2 from the germline V gene are MDHEN and SYDVKM. CDR3 DNA sequence: TGTGCCAGCACCCTCCCCGGACGAGTTTCCAGGGGCACTGAAGCTTTCTTT. It is translated as CASTLPGRVSRGTEAFF.

In its sample, this clonotype was seen many times. The chain is built from TRBV12-3 or TRBV12-4 and TRBJ2-5; 9 bases line up with TRBD1. This CDR3 spans 12 amino acids. Unmatched junction bases numbered 2, after V lost 5 bases and J lost 7 bases. CDR3 amino acids: CASSADRGTQYF. The CDR3, as DNA: TGTGCCAGCAGTGCGGACAGGGGGACCCAGTACTTC.

In this sample, this clonotype turned up many times. The chain joins TRBV10-3 to TRBJ1-1, with 8 positions matching TRBD1. The CDR3 totals 16 residues. Germline lookup yields CDR1 ENHRY and CDR2 SYGVKD. V shed 0 bases, J shed 1 base, and the junction held 4 bases outside the gene matches. The CDR3 region is CAISESPGTGNTEAFF. In DNA, the CDR3 is TGTGCCATCAGTGAGTCGCCCGGGACAGGGAACACTGAAGCTTTCTTT.

This chain uses TRBV7-2 with TRBJ1-4; D might be TRBD1 (6 bases). The CDR3 length is 16 residues. With 5 bases removed from V and 7 bases from J, the gap between germline ends came to 20 bases. CDR1 SGHTA and CDR2 FQGNSA come from the germline V gene. The CDR3 protein is CASSVYQGGLGEKLFF. In DNA, the CDR3 is TGTGCCAGCAGCGTTTACCAAGGGGGGCTTGGTGAAAAACTGTTTTTT. The variable domain in full, with the rest retrieved from reference TRBV7-2 and TRBJ1-4, is GAGVSQSPSNKVTEKGKDVELRCDPISGHTALYWYRQSLGQGLEFLIYFQGNSAPDKSGLPSDRFSAERTGGSVSTLTIQRTQQEDSAVYLCASSVYQGGLGEKLFFGSGTQLSVL.

This clonotype came up a few times. This chain links TRBV5-1 with TRBJ2-1; 7 nucleotides match TRBD2. Germline CDR1 and CDR2: SGHRS and YFSETQ. V trimming: 1 base; J trimming: 6 bases; junction bases outside the gene matches: 10. The CDR3 runs to 16 residues. The CDR3 DNA follows: TGCGCCAGCAGCTTGATCTACGGCGGGAGAGGCAATGAGCAGTTCTTC. It codes for CASSLIYGGRGNEQFF.

V is TRBV7-9 and J is TRBJ1-5, with no clear D. V gave up 3 bases and J gave up 9 bases, with 18 bases separating them. The germline CDR1 and CDR2 sequences are SEHNR and FQNEAQ (reference sequence). This CDR3 region has 15 residues. The CDR3: CASSLYPGPQTPQHF. CDR3 nucleotides: TGTGCCAGCAGCTTGTACCCGGGCCCCCAAACGCCCCAGCATTTT. The complete variable domain, with remaining parts taken from reference TRBV7-9 and TRBJ1-5, reads DTGVSQNPRHKITKRGQNVTFRCDPISEHNRLYWYRQTLGQGPEFLTYFQNEAQLEKSRLLSDRFSAERPKGSFSTLEIQRTEQGDSAMYLCASSLYPGPQTPQHFGDGTRLSIL.